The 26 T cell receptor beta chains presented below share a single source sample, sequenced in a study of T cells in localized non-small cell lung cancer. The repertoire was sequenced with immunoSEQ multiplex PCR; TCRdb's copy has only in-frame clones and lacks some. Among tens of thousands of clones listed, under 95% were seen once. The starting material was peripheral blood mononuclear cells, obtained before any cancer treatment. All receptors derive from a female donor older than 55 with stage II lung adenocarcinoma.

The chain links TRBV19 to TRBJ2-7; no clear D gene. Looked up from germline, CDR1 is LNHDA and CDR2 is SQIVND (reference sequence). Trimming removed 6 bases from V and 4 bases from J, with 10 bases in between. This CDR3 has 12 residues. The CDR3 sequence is CASSIIPYEQYF. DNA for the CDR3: TGTGCCAGTAGCATCATCCCGTACGAGCAGTACTTC.

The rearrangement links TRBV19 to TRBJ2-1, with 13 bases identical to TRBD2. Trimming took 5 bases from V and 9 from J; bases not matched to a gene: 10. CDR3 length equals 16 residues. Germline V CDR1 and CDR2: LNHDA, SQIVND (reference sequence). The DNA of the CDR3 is TGTGCCAGTAGTCTAGGACTAGCGGGAGTATCTGGTGAGCAGTTCTTC. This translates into CASSLGLAGVSGEQFF.

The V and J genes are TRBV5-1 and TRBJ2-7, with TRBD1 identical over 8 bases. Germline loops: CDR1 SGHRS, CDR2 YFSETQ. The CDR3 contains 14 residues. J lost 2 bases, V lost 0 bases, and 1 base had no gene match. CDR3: CASSLGQGPYEQYF. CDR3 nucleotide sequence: TGCGCCAGCAGCTTGGGACAGGGGCCCTACGAGCAGTACTTC.

CDR3 in amino acids: CASSFRRDTTAKNIQYF. The CDR3, as DNA: TGTGCCAGTAGTTTCCGCCGGGACACCACAGCCAAAAACATTCAGTACTTC. The genes are TRBV19 and TRBJ2-4, with a possible D match to TRBD1 (6 bases). The CDR3 has 17 amino acids. Trimming removed 5 bases at V and 0 bases at J, with 17 bases between. Germline V lookup: CDR1 LNHDA, CDR2 SQIVND (reference sequence).

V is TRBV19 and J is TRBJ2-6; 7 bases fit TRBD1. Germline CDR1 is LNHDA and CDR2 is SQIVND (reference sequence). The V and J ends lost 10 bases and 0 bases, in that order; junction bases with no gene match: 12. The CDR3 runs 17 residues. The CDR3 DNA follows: TGTGCCACTCACCGGGACAGAGTCTCCTCTGGGGCCAACGTCCTGACTTTC. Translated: CATHRDRVSSGANVLTF.

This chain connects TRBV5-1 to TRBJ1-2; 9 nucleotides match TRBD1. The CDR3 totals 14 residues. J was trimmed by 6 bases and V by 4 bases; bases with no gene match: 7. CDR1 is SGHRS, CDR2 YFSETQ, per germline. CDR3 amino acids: CASSLGQGGDGYTF. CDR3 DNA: TGCGCCAGCAGCCTGGGACAGGGAGGAGATGGCTACACCTTC.

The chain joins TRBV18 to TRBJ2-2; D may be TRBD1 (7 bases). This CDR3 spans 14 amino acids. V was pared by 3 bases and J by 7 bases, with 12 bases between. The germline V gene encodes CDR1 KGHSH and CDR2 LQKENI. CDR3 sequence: CASSPRQGGGELFF. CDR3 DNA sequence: TGTGCCAGCTCACCCCGACAGGGAGGCGGGGAGCTGTTTTTT.

CDR3: CASSLLGGRAYNEQFF. In DNA form, the CDR3 reads TGTGCCAGTAGCCTCTTGGGGGGCAGGGCCTACAATGAGCAGTTCTTC. This chain joins TRBV19 and TRBJ2-1, with D perhaps given as TRBD1 or TRBD2 (6 bases each). This CDR3 has 16 amino acids. The germline V gene has CDR1 LNHDA and CDR2 SQIVND (reference sequence). The germline V and J ends were trimmed by 6 bases and 2 bases, with 17 bases remaining between them.

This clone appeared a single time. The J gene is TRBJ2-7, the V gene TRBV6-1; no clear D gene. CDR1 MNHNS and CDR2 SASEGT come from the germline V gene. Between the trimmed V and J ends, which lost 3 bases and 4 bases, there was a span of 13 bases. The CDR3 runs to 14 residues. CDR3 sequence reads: CASSDWTIPYEQYF. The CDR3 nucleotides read TGTGCCAGCAGTGATTGGACCATTCCTTACGAGCAGTACTTC.

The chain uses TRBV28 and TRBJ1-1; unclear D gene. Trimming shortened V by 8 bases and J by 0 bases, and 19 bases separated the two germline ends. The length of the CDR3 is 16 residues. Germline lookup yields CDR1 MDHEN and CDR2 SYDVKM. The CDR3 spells CASLGTPIFLNTEAFF. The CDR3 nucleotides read TGTGCCAGCCTGGGCACCCCTATTTTTCTGAACACTGAAGCTTTCTTT.

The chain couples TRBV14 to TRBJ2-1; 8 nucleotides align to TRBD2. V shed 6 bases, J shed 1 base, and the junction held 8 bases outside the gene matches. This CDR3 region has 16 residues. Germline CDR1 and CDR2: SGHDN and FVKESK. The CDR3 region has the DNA TGTGCCAGCAGACCTCCAGCGGGAGCTTCCTACAATGAGCAGTTCTTC. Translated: CASRPPAGASYNEQFF. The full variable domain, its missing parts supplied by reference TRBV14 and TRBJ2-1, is EAGVTQFPSHSVIEKGQTVTLRCDPISGHDNLYWYRRVMGKEIKFLLHFVKESKQDESGMPNNRFLAERTGGTYSTLKVQPAELEDSGVYFCASRPPAGASYNEQFFGPGTRLTVL.

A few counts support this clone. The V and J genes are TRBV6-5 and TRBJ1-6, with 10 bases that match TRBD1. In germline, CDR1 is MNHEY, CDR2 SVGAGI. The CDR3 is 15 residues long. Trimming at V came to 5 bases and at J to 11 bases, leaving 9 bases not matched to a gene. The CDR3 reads CASSSTGTGETPLHF. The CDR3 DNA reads TGTGCCAGCAGTAGCACCGGGACAGGGGAGACACCCCTCCACTTT.

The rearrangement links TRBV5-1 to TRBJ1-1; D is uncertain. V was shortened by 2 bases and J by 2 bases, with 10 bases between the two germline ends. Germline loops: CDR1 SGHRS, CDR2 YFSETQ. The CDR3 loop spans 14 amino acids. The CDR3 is CASSFTGKNTEAFF. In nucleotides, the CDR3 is TGCGCCAGCAGCTTCACCGGGAAAAACACTGAAGCTTTCTTT.

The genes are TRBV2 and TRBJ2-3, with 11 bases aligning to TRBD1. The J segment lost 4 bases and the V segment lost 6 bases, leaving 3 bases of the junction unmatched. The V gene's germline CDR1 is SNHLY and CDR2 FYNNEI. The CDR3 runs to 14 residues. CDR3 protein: CASRDRGHPDTQYF. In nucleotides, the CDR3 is TGTGCCAGCAGGGACAGGGGGCATCCAGATACGCAGTATTTT. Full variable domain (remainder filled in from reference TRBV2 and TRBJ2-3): EPEVTQTPSHQVTQMGQEVILRCVPISNHLYFYWYRQILGQKVEFLVSFYNNEISEKSEIFDDQFSVERPDGSNFTLKIRSTKLEDSAMYFCASRDRGHPDTQYFGPGTRLTVL.

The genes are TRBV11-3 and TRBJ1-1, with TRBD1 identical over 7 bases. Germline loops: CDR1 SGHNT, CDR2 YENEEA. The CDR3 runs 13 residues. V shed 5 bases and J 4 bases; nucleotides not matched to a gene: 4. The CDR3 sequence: CASSDRVGTEAFF. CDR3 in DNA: TGTGCCAGCAGCGACAGGGTCGGCACTGAAGCTTTCTTT.

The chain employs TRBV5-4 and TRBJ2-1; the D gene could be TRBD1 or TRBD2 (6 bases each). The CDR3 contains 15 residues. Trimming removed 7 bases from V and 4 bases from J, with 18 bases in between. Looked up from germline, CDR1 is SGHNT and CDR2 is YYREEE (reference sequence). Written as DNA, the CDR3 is TGTGCCAGCTCTCGCCTCCAGGGGACTTACAATGAGCAGTTCTTC. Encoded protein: CASSRLQGTYNEQFF.

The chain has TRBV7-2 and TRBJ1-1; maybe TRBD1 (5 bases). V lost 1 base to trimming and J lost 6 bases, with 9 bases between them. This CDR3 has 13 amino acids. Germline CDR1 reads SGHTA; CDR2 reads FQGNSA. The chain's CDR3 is CASSLVGGPEAFF. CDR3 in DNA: TGTGCCAGCAGCTTAGTGGGGGGTCCTGAAGCTTTCTTT. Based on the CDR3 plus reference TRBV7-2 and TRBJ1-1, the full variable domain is GAGVSQSPSNKVTEKGKDVELRCDPISGHTALYWYRQSLGQGLEFLIYFQGNSAPDKSGLPSDRFSAERTGGSVSTLTIQRTQQEDSAVYLCASSLVGGPEAFFGQGTRLTVV.

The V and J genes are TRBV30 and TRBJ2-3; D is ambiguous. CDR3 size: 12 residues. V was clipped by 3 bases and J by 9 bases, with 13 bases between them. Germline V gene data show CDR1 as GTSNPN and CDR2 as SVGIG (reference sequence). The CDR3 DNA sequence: TGTGCCTGGAGCGCTCTCGCTAGAACGCAGTATTTT. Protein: CAWSALARTQYF.

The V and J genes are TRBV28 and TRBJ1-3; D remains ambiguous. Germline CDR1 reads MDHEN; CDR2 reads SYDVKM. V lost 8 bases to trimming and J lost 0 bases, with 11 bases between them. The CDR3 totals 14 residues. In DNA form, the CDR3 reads TGTGCCAGCCCGCGGGCAGCCTCTGGAAACACCATATATTTT. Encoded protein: CASPRAASGNTIYF. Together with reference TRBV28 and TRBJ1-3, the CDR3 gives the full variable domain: DVKVTQSSRYLVKRTGEKVFLECVQDMDHENMFWYRQDPGLGLRLIYFSYDVKMKEKGDIPEGYSVSREKKERFSLILESASTNQTSMYLCASPRAASGNTIYFGEGSWLTVV.

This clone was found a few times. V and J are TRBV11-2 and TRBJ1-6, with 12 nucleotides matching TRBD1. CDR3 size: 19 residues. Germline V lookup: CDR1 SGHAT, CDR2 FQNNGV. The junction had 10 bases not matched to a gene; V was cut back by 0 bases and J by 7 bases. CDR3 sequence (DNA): TGTGCCAGCAGCTTAGATCGTGATTCGGGACAGGGGGCGAATTCACCCCTCCACTTT. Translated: CASSLDRDSGQGANSPLHF.

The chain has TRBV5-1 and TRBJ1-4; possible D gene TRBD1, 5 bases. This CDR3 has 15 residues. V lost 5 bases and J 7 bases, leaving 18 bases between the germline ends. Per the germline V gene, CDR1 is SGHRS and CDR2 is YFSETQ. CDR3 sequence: CASRPYLGGGEKLFF. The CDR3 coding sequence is TGCGCCAGCAGGCCTTATTTGGGGGGTGGTGAAAAACTGTTTTTT. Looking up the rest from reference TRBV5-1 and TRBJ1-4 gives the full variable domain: KAGVTQTPRYLIKTRGQQVTLSCSPISGHRSVSWYQQTPGQGLQFLFEYFSETQRNKGNFPGRFSGRQFSNSRSEMNVSTLELGDSALYLCASRPYLGGGEKLFFGSGTQLSVL.

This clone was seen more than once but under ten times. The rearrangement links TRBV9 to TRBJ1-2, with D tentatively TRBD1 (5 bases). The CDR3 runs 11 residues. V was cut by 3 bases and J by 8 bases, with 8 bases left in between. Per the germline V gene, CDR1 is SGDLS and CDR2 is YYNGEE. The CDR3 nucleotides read TGTGCCAGCAGCGCTGACAGCGGCTACACCTTC. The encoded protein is CASSADSGYTF.

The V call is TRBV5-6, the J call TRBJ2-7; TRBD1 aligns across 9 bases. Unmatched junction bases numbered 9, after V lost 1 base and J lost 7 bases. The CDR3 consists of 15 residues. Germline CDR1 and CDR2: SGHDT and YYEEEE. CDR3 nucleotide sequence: TGTGCCAGCAGCTTGCGGACAGGGGTCAGGAGAGAGCAGTACTTC. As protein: CASSLRTGVRREQYF.

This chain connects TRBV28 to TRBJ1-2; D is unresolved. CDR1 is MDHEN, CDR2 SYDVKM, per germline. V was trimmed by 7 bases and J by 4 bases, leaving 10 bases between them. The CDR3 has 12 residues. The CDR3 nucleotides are TGTGCCAGCATTGAATCCACCTATGGCTACACCTTC. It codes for CASIESTYGYTF.

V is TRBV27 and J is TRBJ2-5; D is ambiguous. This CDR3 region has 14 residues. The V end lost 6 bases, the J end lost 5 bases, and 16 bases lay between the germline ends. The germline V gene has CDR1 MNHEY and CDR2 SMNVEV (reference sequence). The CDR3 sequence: CASSEWTRRETQYF. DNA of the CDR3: TGTGCCAGCAGCGAGTGGACCCGGCGGGAGACCCAGTACTTC.

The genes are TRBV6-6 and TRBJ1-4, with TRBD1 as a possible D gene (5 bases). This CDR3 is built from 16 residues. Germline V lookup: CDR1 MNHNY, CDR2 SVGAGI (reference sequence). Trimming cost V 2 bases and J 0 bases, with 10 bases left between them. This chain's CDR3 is CASSYTGGATNEKLFF. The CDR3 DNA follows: TGTGCCAGCAGTTACACGGGGGGAGCAACTAATGAAAAACTGTTTTTT.